This T cell receptor (beta chain) stems from a study of blood T cell repertoires in COVID-19. All enrollees were roughly 18 to 90 years old and from approximately 24 US areas. Which cohort a participant joined came from the clinical history participants gave. Trimming removed 8 bases from V and 7 bases from J; junction bases left unmatched: 11. Germline CDR1 and CDR2: GTSNPN and SVGIG (reference sequence). This CDR3 contains 14 residues. Clones were read by immunoSEQ multiplex PCR, and TCRdb kept only the in-frame ones, dropping some. The sample lists about 180,000 clones; over 75% were seen once. The V gene is TRBV30, the J gene TRBJ2-5; 12 bases fit TRBD2. The clonotype originates from a human donor with acute COVID-19. The donor label of this sample is uncertain. The material sequenced was PBMCs or T cells enriched from blood (not recorded which). This chain's CDR3 is CARRTSGALGTQYF. CDR3 nucleotide sequence: TGTGCCCGACGGACTAGCGGGGCCTTGGGGACCCAGTACTTC.